These 22 T cell receptor beta chains share one sample of origin, sequenced in a study of long-term antiretroviral therapy in people with HIV (dated by TCRdb to about 2022). Sequencing of the TRB variable region was done with the immunoSEQ hsTCRB v3.0 assay at survey level resolution. Not all clones reach the TCRdb copy of this immuneACCESS table, which keeps in-frame sequences only. Checked studies attribute under half of the gap to unresolved V genes and leave the rest unexplained. The sample yields tens of thousands of clones; roughly 84% were counted once. The biggest ten clones account for 15% to 20% of the sample. The sample in question was unsorted PBMCs, obtained 0.1 years before starting antiretroviral therapy. Every receptor here comes from a man aged 18 to 30 with HIV.

The chain links TRBV28 to TRBJ1-5, with TRBD1 matching 8 bases. The CDR3 is 14 residues long. The V gene end was trimmed by 7 bases and the J gene end by 6 bases; junction bases not matched to a gene: 8. Germline-derived CDR1 and CDR2 are MDHEN and SYDVKM. CDR3 in DNA: TGTGCCAGCATGGAGGACAGGGAGGGTCAGCCCCAGCATTTT. Its protein is CASMEDREGQPQHF.

The chain uses TRBV4-1 and TRBJ2-1; D remains ambiguous. The germline V gene has CDR1 MGHRA and CDR2 YSYEKL. Trimming shortened V by 0 bases and J by 8 bases, and 11 bases separated the two germline ends. The CDR3 is made up of 14 amino acids. CDR3 loop: CASSQDRTADEQFF. CDR3 coding DNA: TGCGCCAGCAGCCAAGATAGAACGGCGGATGAGCAGTTCTTC.

V usage is TRBV11-3 and J usage is TRBJ2-5; 9 bases agree with TRBD2. CDR1 and CDR2 from the germline V gene are SGHNT and YENEEA. With 4 bases clipped from V and 5 bases from J, the junction kept 11 bases outside the gene matches. This CDR3 comprises 16 residues. In nucleotides, the CDR3 is TGTGCCAGCAGCTACGGTTTGGCGGGAGGGCCTGAGACCCAGTACTTC. This codes for CASSYGLAGGPETQYF.

This clone was seen more than once but under ten times. This chain joins TRBV10-3 and TRBJ1-2; 9 positions match TRBD1. Per the germline V gene, CDR1 is ENHRY and CDR2 is SYGVKD. V shed 2 bases and J 4 bases; nucleotides not matched to a gene: 5. This CDR3 spans 15 amino acids. In DNA form, the CDR3 reads TGTGCCATCAGTGAGACTGGACAGGGGAGCTATGGCTACACCTTC. It encodes CAISETGQGSYGYTF.

The chain employs TRBV2 and TRBJ2-2; possible D gene TRBD2, 6 bases. The V gene's germline CDR1 is SNHLY and CDR2 FYNNEI. CDR3 length: 15 residues. The V and J ends lost 6 bases and 0 bases respectively, with 11 bases between them. The CDR3 sequence: CASREGQANTGELFF. The CDR3 DNA is TGTGCCAGCAGGGAGGGTCAGGCGAACACCGGGGAGCTGTTTTTT.

V is TRBV29-1 and J is TRBJ2-3; 12 positions agree with TRBD2. The V segment lost 4 bases and the J segment 8 bases; nucleotides outside the gene matches: 4. The CDR3 is made up of 13 amino acids. Germline loops: CDR1 SQVTM, CDR2 ANQGSEA. CDR3 sequence (DNA): TGCAGCGTTGTGGGACTAGCGGGCGGTACGCAGTATTTT. Its translation is CSVVGLAGGTQYF.

The V call is TRBV5-1, the J call TRBJ1-1; weak D call: TRBD1 (6 bases). Germline V gene sequence: CDR1 SGHRS, CDR2 YFSETQ. The CDR3 totals 14 residues. V lost 3 bases and J 1 base, leaving 10 bases between the germline ends. The CDR3 coding sequence is TGCGCCAGCAGCTGGCAGGGGCCGAACACTGAAGCTTTCTTT. Its translation is CASSWQGPNTEAFF.

The chain uses TRBV19 and TRBJ2-1; 8 bases align to TRBD2. Germline CDR1 reads LNHDA; CDR2 reads SQIVND (reference sequence). The CDR3 extends over 15 amino acids. The junction had 2 bases not matched to a gene; V was cut back by 3 bases and J by 1 base. The CDR3 here is CASSIAGGSYNEQFF. The CDR3 DNA reads as TGTGCCAGTAGTATCGCGGGAGGATCCTACAATGAGCAGTTCTTC.

This chain links TRBV5-1 with TRBJ2-5, with unresolved D. This CDR3 comprises 14 residues. Trimming removed 5 bases from V and 4 bases from J, with 15 bases in between. The germline V gene has CDR1 SGHRS and CDR2 YFSETQ. The CDR3 DNA follows: TGCGCCAGCAGATTCGGACCCAATGCAGAGACCCAGTACTTC. Its protein is CASRFGPNAETQYF.

V usage is TRBV18 and J usage is TRBJ1-6; 10 nucleotides line up with TRBD1. CDR1 is KGHSH and CDR2 is LQKENI in the germline V gene. V gave up 2 bases and J gave up 8 bases; unmatched junction bases: 0. The CDR3 totals 14 residues. For the CDR3, the DNA is TGTGCCAGCTCACCAGGGACAGGGGATTCACCCCTCCACTTT. Translation: CASSPGTGDSPLHF. Variable domain in full (rest from reference TRBV18 and TRBJ1-6): NAGVMQNPRHLVRRRGQEARLRCSPMKGHSHVYWYRQLPEEGLKFMVYLQKENIIDESGMPKERFSAEFPKEGPSILRIQQVVRGDSAAYFCASSPGTGDSPLHFGNGTRLTVT.

The V and J genes are TRBV30 and TRBJ2-3, with D unresolved. The CDR3 has 15 amino acids. The V and J ends lost 2 bases and 0 bases respectively, with 12 bases between them. Germline CDR1 and CDR2: GTSNPN and SVGIG (reference sequence). This CDR3 reads CAWSRSTASTDTQYF. The CDR3 bases are TGTGCCTGGAGTCGTTCGACCGCCAGCACAGATACGCAGTATTTT. Full variable domain (rest looked up from reference TRBV30 and TRBJ2-3): SQTIHQWPATLVQPVGSPLSLECTVEGTSNPNLYWYRQAAGRGLQLLFYSVGIGQISSEVPQNLSASRPQDRQFILSSKKLLLSDSGFYLCAWSRSTASTDTQYFGPGTRLTVL.

CDR3 sequence: CASSIGRTEAFF. The CDR3, as DNA: TGTGCCAGTAGTATTGGCAGAACTGAAGCTTTCTTT. This chain connects TRBV19 to TRBJ1-1; D is undetermined. Germline V gene data show CDR1 as LNHDA and CDR2 as SQIVND (reference sequence). Trimming left V 3 bases short and J 5 bases short, with 7 bases between. CDR3 size: 12 residues.

This chain links TRBV30 with TRBJ2-3, with 9 bases matching TRBD2. Germline lookup yields CDR1 GTSNPN and CDR2 SVGIG (reference sequence). V shed 2 bases, J shed 2 bases, and the junction held 8 bases outside the gene matches. The length of the CDR3 is 16 residues. The CDR3 loop is CAWSPESGRITDTQYF. CDR3 nucleotide sequence: TGTGCCTGGAGTCCCGAAAGCGGGAGGATCACAGATACGCAGTATTTT. Variable domain in full (rest from reference TRBV30 and TRBJ2-3): SQTIHQWPATLVQPVGSPLSLECTVEGTSNPNLYWYRQAAGRGLQLLFYSVGIGQISSEVPQNLSASRPQDRQFILSSKKLLLSDSGFYLCAWSPESGRITDTQYFGPGTRLTVL.

The rearrangement joins TRBV5-6 to TRBJ2-7; TRBD1 agrees at 12 bases. This CDR3 has 19 residues. Germline V gives CDR1 SGHDT, CDR2 YYEEEE. The V and J ends lost 2 bases and 6 bases, in that order; junction bases with no gene match: 18. CDR3 DNA: TGTGCCAGCAGCTTACCGGGACAGGGGGCCCTCTCCATGAGGATCGAGCAGTACTTC. The encoded protein is CASSLPGQGALSMRIEQYF.

In its sample, this clone was seen a few times. The chain links TRBV9 to TRBJ1-5; D is possibly TRBD1 (5 bases). V lost 4 bases and J lost 0, with 11 bases in between. Germline loops: CDR1 SGDLS, CDR2 YYNGEE. The CDR3 length is 15 residues. In DNA, the CDR3 is TGTGCCAGCAGCTCCCAGGGCTTTAGCAATCAGCCCCAGCATTTT. Translated, it gives CASSSQGFSNQPQHF.

This clone was recorded only once. This chain connects TRBV5-4 to TRBJ2-3; unclear D gene. Trimming left V 5 bases short and J 4 bases short, with 8 bases between. The CDR3 is 12 amino acids. Germline V CDR1 and CDR2: SGHNT, YYREEE (reference sequence). The CDR3, as DNA: TGTGCCAGCAGTTTCACAGCAGATACGCAGTATTTT. Its translation is CASSFTADTQYF.

This clone is medium-sized. The V call is TRBV4-3, the J call TRBJ1-2, with D perhaps TRBD1 (5 bases). The CDR3 contains 16 residues. V dropped 0 bases and J dropped 5 bases, with 16 bases sitting between them. CDR1 LGHNA and CDR2 YSLEER come from the germline V gene. The CDR3, as DNA: TGCGCCAGCAGCCAAGAACCCCTCCGGGGCGGTTATGGCTACACCTTC. Protein product: CASSQEPLRGGYGYTF.

The CDR3 sequence is CAISEGRSVSGNTIYF. The CDR3 DNA sequence: TGTGCCATCAGTGAGGGACGGTCTGTCTCTGGAAACACCATATATTTT. The chain has TRBV10-3 and TRBJ1-3; D gene unclear. The CDR3 spans 16 residues. CDR1 is ENHRY and CDR2 is SYGVKD in the germline V gene. Between the trimmed V and J ends, which lost 2 bases and 0 bases, there was a span of 11 bases.

Relative to its sample, this clone is medium-sized. The V and J genes are TRBV28 and TRBJ2-7, with TRBD1 matching over 9 bases. The CDR3 sequence is 16 residues long. Germline CDR1 MDHEN, CDR2 SYDVKM. V trimming: 3 bases; J trimming: 0 bases; junction bases outside the gene matches: 6. The CDR3 loop reads CASSFLLDRGSYEQYF. As DNA, the CDR3 is TGTGCCAGCAGTTTTTTGCTGGACAGGGGCTCCTACGAGCAGTACTTC.

The chain employs TRBV10-3 and TRBJ1-2; 7 nucleotides line up with TRBD1. This CDR3 has 17 amino acids. The V gene's germline CDR1 is ENHRY and CDR2 SYGVKD. V shed 2 bases, J shed 2 bases, and the junction held 11 bases outside the gene matches. The CDR3 loop is CAISERPGDSQNYGYTF. The CDR3 DNA is TGTGCCATCAGTGAGCGCCCGGGGGACAGTCAGAACTATGGCTACACCTTC.

Only a few counts were recorded for this clone. The gene calls are TRBV28 and TRBJ2-2, with TRBD2 matching over 8 bases. Trimming took 5 bases from V and 6 from J; bases not matched to a gene: 11. This CDR3 contains 16 residues. The germline gives CDR1 MDHEN, CDR2 SYDVKM. Here the CDR3 DNA reads TGTGCCAGCAGTCCGCGTAGCGGGATGGGCCCCGGGGAGCTGTTTTTT. Translated, it gives CASSPRSGMGPGELFF.

The chain has TRBV23-1 and TRBJ2-7; 7 bases line up with TRBD2. TRBV23-1 is identified as an open reading frame with a role that is uncertain. The CDR3 consists of 15 residues. The trim removed 5 bases at V and 2 bases at J, leaving 9 bases unmatched. The CDR3 loop reads CASSAPCGSPYEQYF. CDR3 coding DNA: TGCGCCAGCAGTGCCCCCTGCGGGAGCCCCTACGAGCAGTACTTC.